One sample yielded the 15 T cell receptor beta chains listed below, sequenced in a study of T cells in Graves' hyperthyroidism and ophthalmopathy. What was amplified from RNA transcripts were TCR beta CDR3 regions. A first-round RT-PCR of the TCR CDR3 used the HTBI primer set. TCRdb recomputed calls from the multiplex PCR reads with MiXCR, one row per CDR3 protein. The table has about 330,000 distinct CDR3 sequences, approximately 15% seen once. Sequencing input: blood. The receptors were gathered from a woman between 40 and 50 years old with Graves' ophthalmopathy.

This clonotype was observed many times. This chain links TRBV3-1 with TRBJ2-3; no firm D call. CDR3 size: 13 residues. In germline, CDR1 is LGHDT, CDR2 YNNKEL (reference sequence). With 2 bases removed from V and 6 bases from J, the gap between germline ends came to 9 bases. CDR3 sequence: CASSQQYMDTQYF. CDR3 coding DNA: TGTGCCAGCAGCCAACAGTATATGGATACGCAGTATTTT.

This clonotype has a count of ten or more. The CDR3 protein is CASGSWGSYEQYF. CDR3 coding DNA: TGTGCCAGCGGTTCGTGGGGATCCTACGAGCAGTACTTC. The chain joins TRBV6-1 to TRBJ2-7; D remains unclear. Trimming took 8 bases from V and 1 from J, leaving 12 bases between them. CDR1 is MNHNS and CDR2 is SASEGT in the germline V gene. The CDR3 length is 13 residues.

The sample holds a few counts of this clonotype. CDR3 protein: CASGVHGNTIYF. Written as DNA, the CDR3 is TGTGCCAGCGGTGTCCATGGAAACACCATATATTTT. The genes are TRBV19 and TRBJ1-3; D unclear. Germline V gene lookup returns CDR1 LNHDA and CDR2 SQIVND (reference sequence). Trimming stripped 9 bases from V and 3 bases from J, with 9 bases between. The CDR3 covers 12 residues.

This clonotype was observed at least ten times. V and J are TRBV10-3 and TRBJ2-3; 10 nucleotides line up with TRBD2. The J segment lost 4 bases and the V segment lost 3 bases, leaving 1 base of the junction unmatched. The CDR3 runs 14 residues. CDR1 and CDR2 (germline): ENHRY, SYGVKD. This CDR3 reads CAISDLAGADTQYF. The CDR3 DNA reads as TGTGCCATCAGTGATCTAGCGGGGGCAGATACGCAGTATTTT.

With respect to this clonotype: At one of its ends the junction is not consistent with the germline gene, which may arise from a read error. J is TRBJ2-1 and V is TRBV19; D is unresolved. The CDR3 consists of 16 residues. Germline CDR1 is LNHDA and CDR2 is SQIVND (reference sequence). The CDR3 DNA sequence: TGTGCCAGTAACTCTGGCGGCAGGCGCTCCTACAATGGGCAGTTCTTC. Protein sequence: CASNSGGRRSYNGQFF.

V gene TRBV20-1 combines with J gene TRBJ2-2; 10 nucleotides line up with TRBD2. CDR3 size: 16 residues. Trimming took 5 bases from V and 1 from J; bases not matched to a gene: 7. Germline-derived CDR1 and CDR2 are DFQATT and SNEGSKA (reference sequence). CDR3 in amino acids: CSAGSGLAENTGELFF. The CDR3 DNA sequence: TGCAGTGCTGGGTCTGGACTAGCGGAGAACACCGGGGAGCTGTTTTTT.

This clonotype showed up just a few times. The rearrangement uses TRBV15 and TRBJ2-1, with 7 bases lining up with TRBD2. The CDR3 has 17 amino acids. V lost 1 base to trimming and J lost 4 bases; unmatched junction nucleotides: 10. Germline CDR1 is LNHNV and CDR2 is YYDKDF (reference sequence). In DNA, the CDR3 is TGTGCCACCAGCAGAGTAATCGGGACGGGGGGTTACAATGAGCAGTTCTTC. It encodes CATSRVIGTGGYNEQFF.

The V gene is TRBV7-9, the J gene TRBJ2-7, with unresolved D. Germline V gene lookup returns CDR1 SEHNR and CDR2 FQNEAQ (reference sequence). This CDR3 has 13 residues. Trimming removed 4 bases from V and 2 bases from J, with 9 bases in between. The CDR3 DNA sequence: TGTGCCAGCAGCTCCAGACCAGCCTACGAGCAGTACTTC. Amino acid sequence: CASSSRPAYEQYF.

This clonotype was seen ten or more times. The chain joins TRBV12-3 or TRBV12-4 to TRBJ1-2; D is ambiguous. The CDR3 runs to 13 residues. V was trimmed by 3 bases and J by 2 bases, leaving 7 bases between them. In DNA form, the CDR3 reads TGTGCCAGCAGTTTGGCAGAAAACTATGGCTACACCTTC. Translation gives CASSLAENYGYTF.

The chain uses TRBV27 and TRBJ2-1; D is unclear. The CDR3 has 16 residues. Trimming removed 5 bases at V and 0 bases at J, with 14 bases between. CDR1 is MNHEY and CDR2 is SMNVEV in the germline V gene (reference sequence). DNA of the CDR3: TGTGCCAGCAGTCTCAGACAAACGAGCTCCTACAATGAGCAGTTCTTC. Amino acid sequence: CASSLRQTSSYNEQFF.

This clonotype has ten or more counts. The chain joins TRBV2 to TRBJ1-3; 8 nucleotides match TRBD1. The CDR3 has 16 residues. The trim removed 4 bases at V and 1 base at J, leaving 6 bases unmatched. Germline V gene lookup returns CDR1 SNHLY and CDR2 FYNNEI. In DNA form, the CDR3 reads TGTGCCAGCAGTGTGGAACAGGGGGATTCTGGAAACACCATATATTTT. Its translation is CASSVEQGDSGNTIYF.

The sample holds a few counts of this clonotype. The chain has TRBV19 and TRBJ1-1; tentatively, D is TRBD1 (5 bases). Germline CDR1 is LNHDA and CDR2 is SQIVND (reference sequence). The CDR3 is 15 residues long. Trimming left V 6 bases short and J 1 base short, with 15 bases between. CDR3 DNA sequence: TGTGCCAGTAGCCTGACCGGGGGGAGGAACACTGAAGCTTTCTTT. Translating it yields CASSLTGGRNTEAFF.

This clonotype has ten or more counts. This chain uses TRBV18 with TRBJ2-1, with D perhaps assigned TRBD1 or TRBD2 (6 bases each). The germline CDR1 and CDR2 sequences are KGHSH and LQKENI. This CDR3 region has 13 residues. Trimming removed 8 bases from V and 5 bases from J, with 13 bases in between. CDR3 bases: TGTGCCAGCCGCCGGGGGCCCGACAATGAGCAGTTCTTC. Translating it yields CASRRGPDNEQFF.

This clonotype has more than one count but fewer than ten. This CDR3 is CASSWSREQFF. CDR3 bases: TGTGCCAGCAGCTGGTCTCGAGAGCAGTTCTTC. The V call is TRBV7-9, the J call TRBJ2-1; D unresolved. Trimming removed 4 bases at V and 10 bases at J, with 8 bases between. The CDR3 runs to 11 residues. Germline loops: CDR1 SEHNR, CDR2 FQNEAQ (reference sequence).

Points on this clonotype: A read error may produce the germline difference seen at one junction end. The chain links TRBV28 to TRBJ2-5; 13 nucleotides match TRBD2. Germline V CDR1 and CDR2: MDHEN, SYDVKM. The CDR3 consists of 13 residues. This chain's CDR3 is CASRRLAGGLCLF. The CDR3 nucleotides are TGTGCCAGCAGGAGACTAGCGGGGGGCCTCTGTCTCTTC. Full variable domain (remainder filled in from reference TRBV28 and TRBJ2-5): DVKVTQSSRYLVKRTGEKVFLECVQDMDHENMFWYRQDPGLGLRLIYFSYDVKMKEKGDIPEGYSVSREKKERFSLILESASTNQTSMYLCASRRLAGGLCLFGPGTRLLVL.